Listed here is a single TCR beta chain. Its antigen is as yet unknown. TCRdb re-analysed the 5' RACE reads in MiXCR, keeping a single row per CDR3 protein. The sample consists of around 1.7 million distinct CDR3 sequences, under 35% of them appearing once. The data originate from a study of identical twins. General study findings and limits: Cord blood beta clonotypes present at high abundance carried fewer insertions; no such pattern appeared in memory repertoires.

The TCR originated in a newborn girl in good health. Source material: cord blood.

The CDR3 loop reads CASTAQTALTGELFF. In nucleotides, the CDR3 is TGTGCCAGCACGGCCCAGACAGCCCTCACCGGGGAGCTGTTTTTT. This rearrangement joins TRBV25-1 to TRBJ2-2; the D gene is possibly TRBD1 (5 bases). This CDR3 is built from 15 residues. Germline V lookup: CDR1 MGHDK, CDR2 SYGVNS. V shed 7 bases and J shed 4 bases, with 16 bases lying between them.